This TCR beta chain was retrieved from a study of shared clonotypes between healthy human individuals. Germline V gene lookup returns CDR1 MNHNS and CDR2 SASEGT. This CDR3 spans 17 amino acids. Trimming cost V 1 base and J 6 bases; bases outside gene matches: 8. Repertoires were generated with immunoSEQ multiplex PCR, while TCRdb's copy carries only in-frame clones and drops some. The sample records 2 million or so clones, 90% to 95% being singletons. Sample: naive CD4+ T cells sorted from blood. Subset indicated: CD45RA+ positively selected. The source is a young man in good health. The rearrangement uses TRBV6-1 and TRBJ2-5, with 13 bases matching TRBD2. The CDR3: CASSEVWTSGSRKTQYF. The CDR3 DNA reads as TGTGCCAGCAGTGAAGTCTGGACTAGCGGGAGTCGGAAGACCCAGTACTTC.